Listed below are T cell receptor beta chains from one sample, sequenced in a study of Ad26.COV2.S vaccination and SARS-CoV-2 variants. Data came from immunoSEQ multiplex PCR; TCRdb stores just in-frame clones and leaves some out. The profile covers 300,000 to 400,000 clones, with about 91% appearing a single time and 3% to 5% taken by the ten largest. Sample: peripheral blood, taken after recovery from COVID-19. Receptors originate from a human donor who had recovered from COVID-19. Each CDR3 is given with its conserved first and last residue. D genes are given only for firm matches. The listing skips clone size in some rows; elsewhere it reads once, few, many or a size class.

clone_size	v_call	j_call	cdr3_length	d_call	cdr3_aa	cdr3_nt
once	TRBV7-2	TRBJ2-7	16	.	CASSDPRHSTSYEQYF	TGTGCCAGCAGCGACCCAAGGCATTCAACTTCCTACGAGCAGTACTTC
.	TRBV7-5	TRBJ1-6	15	.	CARSFRDGGNSPLHF	TGTGCCAGAAGCTTCCGGGACGGGGGAAATTCACCCCTCCACTTT
.	TRBV10-3	TRBJ2-7	13	TRBD1	CATREDRAHEQYF	TGTGCCACTAGGGAAGACAGGGCCCACGAGCAGTACTTC
few	TRBV6-5	TRBJ1-1	13	TRBD1	CASSYSIQGEAFF	TGTGCCAGCAGTTACTCGATACAGGGGGAAGCTTTCTTT
.	TRBV6-5	TRBJ2-7	12	.	CASSSGPPGQYF	TGTGCCAGCAGTTCGGGCCCTCCGGGGCAGTACTTC
.	TRBV5-1	TRBJ2-5	15	TRBD1	CASSLATGAGETQYF	TGCGCCAGCAGCTTGGCGACAGGGGCAGGAGAGACCCAGTACTTC
.	TRBV10-2	TRBJ2-1	16	TRBD2	CASSELSGGQYNEQFF	TGCGCCAGCAGTGAGCTGAGCGGGGGGCAGTACAATGAGCAGTTCTTC
.	TRBV6-2/TRBV6-3	TRBJ2-5	12	.	CASSSPSLTQYF	TGTGCCAGCAGTTCACCTTCCCTGACCCAGTACTTC
.	TRBV6-2/TRBV6-3	TRBJ1-5	17	.	CASSSLRTSFSNQPQHF	TGTGCCAGCAGTTCCCTTCGAACTTCTTTTAGCAATCAGCCCCAGCATTTT
.	TRBV10-3	TRBJ1-1	13	.	CAIRDSLNTEAFF	TGTGCCATCAGGGACAGCCTGAACACTGAAGCTTTCTTT
.	TRBV5-4	TRBJ2-4	15	.	CASSPSPGIEDIQYF	TGTGCCAGCAGCCCTTCACCAGGGATAGAGGACATTCAGTACTTC
.	TRBV7-2	TRBJ2-5	15	TRBD2	CASSLRLAGRETQYF	TGTGCCAGCAGCTTGAGACTAGCGGGGCGGGAGACCCAGTACTTC
.	TRBV7-9	TRBJ2-7	15	.	CASALRTLNSYEQYF	TGTGCCAGCGCCCTCAGGACCCTAAACTCCTACGAGCAGTACTTC
.	TRBV12-3/TRBV12-4	TRBJ1-1	13	.	CASSLGGDTEAFF	TGTGCCAGCAGTTTGGGGGGGGACACTGAAGCTTTCTTT
once	TRBV5-1	TRBJ2-3	14	TRBD1	CASSYRQGADTQYF	TGCGCCAGCAGCTATCGACAGGGAGCAGATACGCAGTATTTT
.	TRBV19	TRBJ1-5	15	.	CASSARDQFNQPQHF	TGTGCCAGTAGTGCCAGGGACCAGTTCAATCAGCCCCAGCATTTT
once	TRBV20-1	TRBJ2-1	11	.	CSAWAHNEQFF	TGCAGTGCTTGGGCCCACAATGAGCAGTTCTTC
.	TRBV6-5	TRBJ1-1	12	.	CASRYKVTEAFF	TGTGCCAGCAGGTATAAGGTTACTGAAGCTTTCTTT
.	TRBV7-8	TRBJ1-6	18	TRBD1	CASSLGRTGSSYNSPLHF	TGTGCCAGCAGCTTAGGGAGGACAGGGAGCTCCTATAATTCACCCCTCCACTTT
.	TRBV12-5	TRBJ1-2	14	.	CASGPGTVSYGYTF	TGTGCTAGTGGTCCCGGGACGGTAAGCTATGGCTACACCTTC
.	TRBV11-3	TRBJ2-1	14	TRBD2	CASSITAGGREQFF	TGTGCCAGCAGCATTACAGCGGGGGGGCGGGAGCAGTTCTTC
.	TRBV4-1	TRBJ2-1	13	.	CASSQAGPNEQFF	TGCGCCAGCAGCCAAGCGGGGCCGAATGAGCAGTTCTTC
.	TRBV5-5	TRBJ2-3	15	.	CASSLGAPGTDTQYF	TGTGCCAGCAGCTTGGGGGCGCCCGGCACAGATACGCAGTATTTT
.	TRBV7-9	TRBJ2-3	16	.	CASSHQPQGGTDTQYF	TGTGCCAGCAGCCATCAACCGCAGGGAGGCACAGATACGCAGTATTTT
.	TRBV5-1	TRBJ1-2	14	.	CASSASTGLYGYTF	TGCGCCAGCAGCGCCTCGACAGGACTCTATGGCTACACCTTC
once	TRBV12-5	TRBJ2-3	14	.	CASGFTGFTDTQYF	TGTGCTAGTGGTTTCACGGGGTTCACAGATACGCAGTATTTT
.	TRBV25-1	TRBJ1-6	14	.	CASSSRDEDSPLHF	TGTGCCAGCAGTTCTCGGGACGAAGATTCACCCCTCCACTTT
.	TRBV3-1/TRBV3-2	TRBJ1-3	15	.	CASSQDWGSGNTIYF	TGTGCCAGCAGCCAAGATTGGGGATCCGGAAACACCATATATTTT
.	TRBV19	TRBJ2-3	18	TRBD1	CASSIVQVGTGSADTQYF	TGTGCCAGTAGTATAGTACAGGTAGGGACAGGGAGTGCAGATACGCAGTATTTT
.	TRBV14	TRBJ1-1	15	.	CASSRGRVDNTEAFF	TGTGCCAGCAGCCGGGGTAGGGTCGACAACACTGAAGCTTTCTTT
.	TRBV7-9	TRBJ1-2	14	TRBD1	CASSFDRVNYGYTF	TGTGCCAGCAGTTTCGACAGGGTTAACTATGGCTACACCTTC
.	TRBV19	TRBJ2-5	15	.	CASSPLSGMDETQYF	TGTGCCAGTAGTCCTCTTTCCGGGATGGACGAGACCCAGTACTTC
.	TRBV19	TRBJ1-1	13	.	CASRVDMNTEAFF	TGTGCCAGTAGGGTGGACATGAACACTGAAGCTTTCTTT
.	TRBV29-1	TRBJ2-5	14	TRBD2	CSVGLAGFQETQYF	TGCAGCGTCGGACTAGCGGGGTTCCAAGAGACCCAGTACTTC
.	TRBV7-8	TRBJ1-5	13	.	CASSLRGGQPQHF	TGTGCCAGCAGCTTGAGGGGCGGTCAGCCCCAGCATTTT
.	TRBV6-5	TRBJ2-7	14	TRBD2	CASRQLAGAYEQYF	TGTGCCAGCAGACAACTAGCGGGGGCCTACGAGCAGTACTTC
.	TRBV29-1	TRBJ1-4	14	.	CSVQGRATNEKLFF	TGCAGCGTTCAGGGGCGGGCAACTAATGAAAAACTGTTTTTT
.	TRBV5-6	TRBJ1-1	13	.	CASSLVGLAEAFF	TGTGCCAGCAGCTTGGTGGGATTAGCTGAAGCTTTCTTT
.	TRBV19	TRBJ1-5	17	TRBD1	CASSPAPGQGADQPQHF	TGTGCCAGTAGTCCCGCTCCGGGACAGGGGGCAGATCAGCCCCAGCATTTT
.	TRBV19	TRBJ2-2	18	TRBD2	CASRKGTSGGANTGELFF	TGTGCCAGTAGGAAAGGAACTAGCGGGGGCGCGAACACCGGGGAGCTGTTTTTT
.	TRBV9	TRBJ2-1	16	TRBD2	CASSGIGLVENNEQFF	TGTGCCAGCAGCGGGATTGGACTAGTGGAAAACAATGAGCAGTTCTTC
.	TRBV18	TRBJ1-3	13	.	CASSLDSEDTIYF	TGTGCCAGCTCACTGGACAGTGAGGACACCATATATTTT
.	TRBV7-9	TRBJ1-5	14	.	CASSLGGLEQPQHF	TGTGCCAGCAGCTTAGGGGGGCTGGAGCAGCCCCAGCATTTT
.	TRBV7-9	TRBJ2-5	14	.	CASEGDIYQETQYF	TGTGCCAGCGAGGGGGACATCTACCAAGAGACCCAGTACTTC
.	TRBV29-1	TRBJ2-2	14	.	CSVEGYRNTGELFF	TGCAGCGTTGAAGGTTACAGAAACACCGGGGAGCTGTTTTTT
.	TRBV10-2	TRBJ2-5	15	.	CASSTRGAGGETQYF	TGCGCCAGCAGTACTCGGGGGGCGGGTGGAGAGACCCAGTACTTC
few	TRBV6-6	TRBJ1-5	16	TRBD1	CASSSRTGSSKQPQHF	TGTGCCAGCAGCTCCAGGACAGGGAGTTCGAAGCAGCCCCAGCATTTT
.	TRBV9	TRBJ1-2	15	TRBD1	CASSPGTGGGYGYTF	TGTGCCAGCAGCCCCGGGACAGGGGGAGGGTATGGCTACACCTTC
.	TRBV6-5	TRBJ1-2	13	.	CASSYRGFGGYTF	TGTGCCAGCAGTTACAGAGGTTTCGGGGGCTACACCTTC
.	TRBV6-1	TRBJ1-3	15	.	CASSDNTSGRNTIYF	TGTGCCAGCAGTGATAACACAAGCGGACGGAACACCATATATTTT
.	TRBV29-1	TRBJ1-1	14	.	CSAEQRLANTEAFF	TGCAGCGCTGAACAGAGACTTGCGAACACTGAAGCTTTCTTT
.	TRBV27	TRBJ2-7	14	TRBD1	CASRIGTGAYEQYF	TGTGCCAGCAGAATCGGGACAGGGGCGTACGAGCAGTACTTC
.	TRBV10-2	TRBJ1-6	16	TRBD1	CASSPGTGGVNSPLHF	TGCGCCAGCAGCCCCGGGACAGGGGGCGTTAATTCACCCCTCCACTTT
.	TRBV5-1	TRBJ1-1	13	.	CASSLTRATEAFF	TGCGCCAGCAGCTTAACAAGGGCCACTGAAGCTTTCTTT
.	TRBV24-1	TRBJ1-2	12	.	CATSDANYGYTF	TGTGCCACCAGTGATGCCAATTATGGCTACACCTTC
.	TRBV28	TRBJ1-1	14	.	CASSSFPVNTEAFF	TGTGCCAGCTCTTCTTTCCCAGTGAACACTGAAGCTTTCTTT
.	TRBV5-1	TRBJ1-1	14	.	CASSLVQRDTEAFF	TGCGCCAGCAGCTTGGTTCAGAGAGACACTGAAGCTTTCTTT